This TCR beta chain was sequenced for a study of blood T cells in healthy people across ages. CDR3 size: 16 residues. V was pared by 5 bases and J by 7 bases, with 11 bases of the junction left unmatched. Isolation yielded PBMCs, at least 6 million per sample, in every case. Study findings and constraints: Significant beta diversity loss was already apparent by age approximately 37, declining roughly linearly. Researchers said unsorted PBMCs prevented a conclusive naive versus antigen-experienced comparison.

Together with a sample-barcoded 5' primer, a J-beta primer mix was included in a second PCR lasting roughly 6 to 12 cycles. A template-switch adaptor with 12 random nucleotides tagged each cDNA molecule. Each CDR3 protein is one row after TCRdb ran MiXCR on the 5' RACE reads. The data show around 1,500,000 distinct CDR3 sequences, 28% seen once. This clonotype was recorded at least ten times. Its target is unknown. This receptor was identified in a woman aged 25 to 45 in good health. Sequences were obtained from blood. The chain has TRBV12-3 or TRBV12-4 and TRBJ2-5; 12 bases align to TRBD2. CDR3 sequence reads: CASSPKTSGSMGTQYF. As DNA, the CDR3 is TGTGCCAGCAGTCCAAAGACTAGCGGGAGCATGGGGACCCAGTACTTC.